The 12 T cell receptor beta chains below all came from one sample that was sequenced in a study of technical replicates of blood from a handful of donors. The assay was immunoSEQ multiplex PCR, and TCRdb's table has in-frame clones only and misses some. The sample lists 55,000 to 75,000 clones, about 95% seen once, with 3% in the top ten. Source material: PBMCs. The source is a human donor in good health. Some clones in this sample may be carry-over from other donors' samples.

The gene calls are TRBV5-6 and TRBJ2-3; D is unclear. The V and J ends lost 5 bases and 1 base respectively, with 11 bases between them. Germline V lookup: CDR1 SGHDT, CDR2 YYEEEE. The CDR3 loop spans 14 amino acids. DNA of the CDR3: TGTGCCAGCAGTTCCAGGTTTCGCACAGATACGCAGTATTTT. Its protein is CASSSRFRTDTQYF.

The V gene is TRBV30, the J gene TRBJ2-5, with 11 bases identical to TRBD1. The V gene end was trimmed by 1 base and the J gene end by 7 bases; junction bases not matched to a gene: 5. This CDR3 has 14 amino acids. Germline V gene data show CDR1 as GTSNPN and CDR2 as SVGIG (reference sequence). The CDR3 sequence: CAWSGTGGGGTQYF. CDR3 DNA sequence: TGTGCCTGGAGTGGGACAGGGGGCGGTGGGACCCAGTACTTC.

The rearrangement joins TRBV6-5 to TRBJ2-4, with a possible D match to TRBD2 (6 bases). Trimming shortened V by 5 bases and J by 0 bases, and 11 bases separated the two germline ends. The length of the CDR3 is 15 residues. The V gene's germline CDR1 is MNHEY and CDR2 SVGAGI. The CDR3 sequence: CASSSAGLAKNIQYF. CDR3 DNA: TGTGCCAGCAGTAGCGCGGGACTAGCCAAAAACATTCAGTACTTC.

The rearrangement uses TRBV5-1 and TRBJ2-3; 8 nucleotides align to TRBD2. V trimming: 1 base; J trimming: 0 bases; junction bases outside the gene matches: 1. Germline assignment: CDR1 SGHRS and CDR2 YFSETQ. This CDR3 is built from 15 residues. CDR3 coding DNA: TGCGCCAGCAGCTTGAGCGGGGGTAGCACAGATACGCAGTATTTT. Its protein product is CASSLSGGSTDTQYF.

CDR3 DNA sequence: TGTGCTAGTGGTTTGAACCAGGCAAGAAGTACTGAAGCTTTCTTT. Translation gives CASGLNQARSTEAFF. This chain uses TRBV12-5 with TRBJ1-1; no reliable D call. Trimming shortened V by 2 bases and J by 5 bases, and 15 bases separated the two germline ends. The CDR3 is 15 residues long. Germline-derived CDR1 and CDR2 are LGHNT and FRNRAP.

CDR3 in DNA: TGCGCCAGCAGCTTGCAGTCAGGGGGCACTGAAGCTTTCTTT. It specifies CASSLQSGGTEAFF. The V and J genes are TRBV5-1 and TRBJ1-1; TRBD1 agrees at 7 bases. V lost 1 base and J lost 4; bases outside the gene matches: 4. This CDR3 spans 14 amino acids. Germline CDR1 is SGHRS and CDR2 is YFSETQ.

The rearrangement joins TRBV6-6 to TRBJ2-2; TRBD1 agrees at 7 bases. CDR1 is MNHNY, CDR2 SVGAGI, per germline (reference sequence). Trimming took 6 bases from V and 7 from J; bases not matched to a gene: 14. The CDR3 consists of 16 residues. CDR3 residues: CASRKWTQGSGGELFF. The CDR3 DNA follows: TGTGCCAGCAGAAAGTGGACACAGGGGTCTGGCGGGGAGCTGTTTTTT.

J is TRBJ1-1 and V is TRBV5-1, with D possibly matching TRBD1 (5 bases). Germline V gene lookup returns CDR1 SGHRS and CDR2 YFSETQ. V was clipped by 4 bases and J by 6 bases, with 19 bases between them. This CDR3 has 15 amino acids. Here the CDR3 reads CASSLLGHMISEAFF. DNA for the CDR3: TGCGCCAGCAGCCTACTCGGACATATGATCTCTGAAGCTTTCTTT.

This sequence joins TRBV4-2 and TRBJ2-1; 8 nucleotides agree with TRBD2. CDR3 size: 16 residues. V shed 0 bases and J 5 bases; nucleotides not matched to a gene: 6. Germline V gene data show CDR1 as LGHNA and CDR2 as YNFKEQ. CDR3 amino acids: CASSQDLGLANNEQFF. CDR3 nucleotides: TGTGCCAGCAGCCAAGATCTCGGACTAGCAAACAATGAGCAGTTCTTC.

The V gene is TRBV19, the J gene TRBJ2-3, with 8 bases identical to TRBD2. The V segment lost 6 bases and the J segment 0 bases; nucleotides outside the gene matches: 11. In germline, CDR1 is LNHDA, CDR2 SQIVND (reference sequence). The CDR3 sequence is 17 residues long. The CDR3 region is CASRMGFSGTSTDTQYF. The CDR3, as DNA: TGTGCCAGTAGGATGGGATTTAGCGGGACGAGCACAGATACGCAGTATTTT.

This clone was observed a single time. The CDR3 region has the DNA TGCGCCAGCAGCCAAGATCGGAATAGGGAGTACGAGCAGTACTTC. Translating it yields CASSQDRNREYEQYF. The V call is TRBV4-1, the J call TRBJ2-7; a possible D gene is TRBD2 (5 bases). The CDR3 runs to 15 residues. The germline V gene has CDR1 MGHRA and CDR2 YSYEKL. Between the trimmed V and J ends, which lost 0 bases and 4 bases, there was a span of 13 bases.

The genes are TRBV18 and TRBJ2-4; D is possibly TRBD2 (5 bases). Germline V CDR1 and CDR2: KGHSH, LQKENI. This CDR3 contains 14 residues. Trimming shortened V by 6 bases and J by 3 bases, and 12 bases separated the two germline ends. The CDR3 DNA sequence: TGTGCCAGCTCGCCCGGGGTCGGCAAAAACATTCAGTACTTC. Protein: CASSPGVGKNIQYF. Complete variable domain (other parts from reference TRBV18 and TRBJ2-4): NAGVMQNPRHLVRRRGQEARLRCSPMKGHSHVYWYRQLPEEGLKFMVYLQKENIIDESGMPKERFSAEFPKEGPSILRIQQVVRGDSAAYFCASSPGVGKNIQYFGAGTRLSVL.